The clone carrying this T cell receptor (beta chain) has just a few counts. Antigen unknown. The CDR3 is made up of 22 amino acids. CDR1 and CDR2 (germline): MNHEY, SVGEGT. With V trimmed by 2 bases and J by 0 bases, 25 bases remained unmatched. This sample is part of a study of CD8 T cells in ankylosing spondylitis. TCRdb re-called the 5' RACE reads with MiXCR, one entry per CDR3 protein. There are about 840,000 distinct CDR3 sequences in the sample; 12% occur only once, and under 0.6% lies in the top ten. Overall study findings and caveats: Eight or nine highly homologous variants made up a TCR beta motif that seemed to typify ankylosing spondylitis blood.

Sequencing was done on a sample of blood, either unsorted or a sorted T cell fraction (not recorded which). The chain has TRBV6-2 or TRBV6-3 and TRBJ2-7; 7 bases align to TRBD2. The origin of this receptor is a male donor with ankylosing spondylitis. CDR3 bases: TGTGCCAGCAGTTACCCGAAACGGGAGGAGCTCTTAAAAAGCCAGAGCTCCTACGAGCAGTACTTC. It codes for CASSYPKREELLKSQSSYEQYF.